This T cell receptor (beta chain) was sequenced for a study of T cell clones after liver transplantation. In the study overall: TCRbeta sequencing after a pre-transplant mixed lymphocyte reaction identified graft-donor-reactive clones, later tracked in post-transplant blood. Whole-study findings and limits: Graft donor-reactive T cells may have migrated into the graft rather than being deleted. Small, mixed patient groups and varying post-transplant times limit these conclusions. A larger donor-reactive than third-party decline suggested partial antigen-specific deletion.

Method: immunoSEQ multiplex PCR; TCRdb's copy keeps in-frame clones and lacks some. This repertoire shows some 120,000 clones, approximately 90% found once; its top ten account for around 0.86%. This CDR3 spans 15 amino acids. V dropped 6 bases and J dropped 2 bases, with 15 bases sitting between them. The germline gives CDR1 MNHEY, CDR2 SMNVEV (reference sequence). As regards this clone: Its antigen remains unknown.

The sequences come from CD4+ T cells from blood, collected 12 months after liver transplant. This chain connects TRBV27 to TRBJ2-3; a weak D match, TRBD1 (5 bases). This TCR derives from a human patient who received a liver transplant. Some of the T cells might come from the graft donor. The CDR3 coding sequence is TGTGCCAGCAGCCCCCCGGCAGGGTACACAGATACGCAGTATTTT. Residues: CASSPPAGYTDTQYF.